This passage covers 22 T cell receptor beta chains from one sample sequenced in a study of glioma-infiltrating T cells. Using RNA template, CDR3s of TCR alpha and beta were amplified with iRepertoire arm-PCR. TCRdb used MiXCR to reprocess the multiplex PCR reads, holding one entry per CDR3 protein. The sample lists more than 110,000 distinct CDR3 sequences, roughly two fifths occurring once. The sequenced sample consisted of glioma tissue, nonneoplastic brain tissue, or PBMCs (not recorded which). All receptors come from a human donor with low-grade glioma or glioblastoma, undergoing nonglioma brain surgery, or in good health (not recorded which).

The chain uses TRBV12-3 or TRBV12-4 and TRBJ2-4, with TRBD2 as a possible D gene (5 bases). Trimming removed 3 bases at V and 0 bases at J, with 6 bases between. The CDR3 is 14 amino acids. CDR3 region: CASSFAGAKNIQYF. CDR3 bases: TGTGCCAGCAGTTTCGCGGGAGCCAAAAACATTCAGTACTTC.

The rearrangement joins TRBV5-4 to TRBJ2-1; 11 bases line up with TRBD1. V trimming: 0 bases; J trimming: 5 bases; junction bases outside the gene matches: 4. From germline, CDR1 is SGHNT and CDR2 YYREEE (reference sequence). The CDR3 loop spans 16 amino acids. DNA for the CDR3: TGTGCCAGCAGCTTGGACGGGACAGGGGGGGACAATGAGCAGTTCTTC. Protein product: CASSLDGTGGDNEQFF.

This clonotype appeared a few times. The genes are TRBV27 and TRBJ2-1, with 9 positions matching TRBD2. The CDR3 totals 15 residues. Per the germline V gene, CDR1 is MNHEY and CDR2 is SMNVEV (reference sequence). The trim removed 3 bases at V and 4 bases at J, leaving 4 bases unmatched. The DNA for the CDR3 is TGTGCCAGCAGTTTGGCGGGGGGGAGGTACAATGAGCAGTTCTTC. Translation gives CASSLAGGRYNEQFF.

The chain recombines TRBV4-1 with TRBJ2-3; the D call may be TRBD1 or TRBD2 (5 bases each). V was pared by 1 base and J by 1 base, with 9 bases between. Germline V gene sequence: CDR1 MGHRA, CDR2 YSYEKL. The CDR3 is 15 amino acids. The DNA of the CDR3 is TGCGCCAGCAGCCAAGTAAGGGGAGGCACAGATACGCAGTATTTT. Amino acids: CASSQVRGGTDTQYF.

CDR3: CASSLQHNGSLTQYF. CDR3 coding DNA: TGTGCCAGCAGTTTACAGCACAACGGGAGCTTGACCCAGTACTTC. The gene calls are TRBV28 and TRBJ2-5; weak D call: TRBD2 (6 bases). V was clipped by 2 bases and J by 7 bases, with 17 bases between them. This CDR3 spans 15 amino acids. Germline values: CDR1 MDHEN, CDR2 SYDVKM.

This clonotype showed up just a few times. The J gene is TRBJ2-1, the V gene TRBV20-1; 10 bases align to TRBD2. Looked up from germline, CDR1 is DFQATT and CDR2 is SNEGSKA (reference sequence). V trimming: 5 bases; J trimming: 4 bases; junction bases outside the gene matches: 8. There are 15 residues in the CDR3. The CDR3 DNA is TGCAGTGCTCTGCAGACTAGCGGGCGTTACAATGAGCAGTTCTTC. This sequence encodes CSALQTSGRYNEQFF.

The chain carries TRBV6-1 and TRBJ2-2, with D tentatively TRBD2 (6 bases). This CDR3 contains 14 residues. Germline assignment: CDR1 MNHNS and CDR2 SASEGT. Trimming took off 6 bases at V and 4 bases at J, with 12 bases between the two ends. The CDR3 sequence is CASRTGDTTGELFF. The CDR3 DNA reads TGTGCCAGCAGGACGGGGGATACCACCGGGGAGCTGTTTTTT.

This clonotype was counted a few times. The chain recombines TRBV7-9 with TRBJ2-3; maybe TRBD1 (6 bases). Germline V gene sequence: CDR1 SEHNR, CDR2 FQNEAQ (reference sequence). CDR3 length: 14 amino acids. Trimming removed 4 bases at V and 1 base at J, with 9 bases between. The CDR3 nucleotides are TGTGCCAGCAGCTCCAGGACAGGCACAGATACGCAGTATTTT. Protein sequence: CASSSRTGTDTQYF.

This clonotype was counted at least ten times. The V gene is TRBV28, the J gene TRBJ2-5; D is perhaps TRBD1 (6 bases). With 5 bases removed from V and 9 bases from J, the gap between germline ends came to 19 bases. The CDR3 sequence is 14 residues long. Per germline, CDR1 MDHEN and CDR2 SYDVKM. CDR3 DNA sequence: TGTGCCAGCAGTCCGGGACAACCCAAGAGACCCCAGTACTTC. Its translation is CASSPGQPKRPQYF.

The V call is TRBV10-2, the J call TRBJ1-2; TRBD1 aligns across 10 bases. Germline lookup yields CDR1 WSHSY and CDR2 SAAADI. The CDR3 is 16 residues long. V shed 6 bases, J shed 3 bases, and the junction held 10 bases outside the gene matches. The chain's CDR3 is CASRLFGQGVDYGYTF. The CDR3 coding sequence is TGCGCCAGCAGGCTTTTCGGACAGGGGGTGGACTATGGCTACACCTTC.

The V gene is TRBV6-4, the J gene TRBJ1-1; D not resolved. The V and J ends lost 3 bases and 4 bases respectively, with 9 bases between them. This CDR3 has 13 amino acids. The germline CDR1 and CDR2 sequences are MRHNA and SNTAGT. The DNA of the CDR3 is TGTGCCAGCAGTGAACACGGCTTCACTGAAGCTTTCTTT. Its translation is CASSEHGFTEAFF.

J is TRBJ2-3 and V is TRBV2; no firm D call. The V end was cut by 2 bases, the J end by 1 base, with 10 bases between. Germline CDR1 SNHLY, CDR2 FYNNEI. The CDR3 contains 15 residues. CDR3: CASSESTPGTDTQYF. CDR3 nucleotides: TGTGCCAGCAGTGAATCTACCCCCGGCACAGATACGCAGTATTTT.

The rearrangement links TRBV18 to TRBJ2-3, with 10 bases matching TRBD2. V was pared by 3 bases and J by 3 bases, with 12 bases of the junction left unmatched. The CDR3 spans 18 residues. Germline V gene data show CDR1 as KGHSH and CDR2 as LQKENI. In nucleotides, the CDR3 is TGTGCCAGCTCACCGGAGTCTCCTAGACTAGCGGGTACAGATACGCAGTATTTT. Translation gives CASSPESPRLAGTDTQYF.

This clonotype was picked up a small number of times. The chain recombines TRBV7-2 with TRBJ1-5; tentatively, D is TRBD1 (5 bases). V was trimmed by 2 bases and J by 6 bases, leaving 11 bases between them. CDR1 SGHTA and CDR2 FQGNSA come from the germline V gene. This CDR3 comprises 14 residues. The CDR3 sequence is CASSLRQGRQPQHF. The CDR3 DNA follows: TGTGCCAGCAGCTTAAGGCAGGGTCGTCAGCCCCAGCATTTT.

This clonotype was observed a handful of times. The chain recombines TRBV7-2 with TRBJ1-2; TRBD1 matches 8 bases. This CDR3 is 15 amino acids long. Germline CDR1 SGHTA, CDR2 FQGNSA. With V trimmed by 2 bases and J by 3 bases, 5 bases remained unmatched. CDR3 amino acids: CASSLSTGAYYGYTF. CDR3 coding DNA: TGTGCCAGCAGCTTATCGACAGGGGCTTACTATGGCTACACCTTC.

On this clonotype: One end of the junction fails to match germline, which may point to a read error. The chain is built from TRBV27 and TRBJ2-5, with D possibly called TRBD1 or TRBD2 (6 bases each). Germline CDR1 reads MNHEY; CDR2 reads SMNVEV (reference sequence). CDR3 length equals 15 residues. The CDR3 spells CAGSDPLGGLETQYF. The CDR3 DNA sequence: TGTGCCGGCAGTGATCCCCTTGGGGGGCTGGAGACCCAGTACTTC.

This chain uses TRBV7-9 with TRBJ2-3; the match to TRBD2 covers 10 bases. The trim removed 3 bases at V and 2 bases at J, leaving 5 bases unmatched. Germline CDR1 is SEHNR and CDR2 is FQNEAQ (reference sequence). This CDR3 region has 16 residues. The CDR3 DNA reads as TGTGCCAGCAGCTTTCAACTAGCGGGACTCACAGATACGCAGTATTTT. It is translated as CASSFQLAGLTDTQYF.

There are many counts of this clonotype. The V gene is TRBV6-1, the J gene TRBJ1-2; 7 nucleotides line up with TRBD1. The V segment lost 10 bases and the J segment 1 base; nucleotides outside the gene matches: 6. Germline V CDR1 and CDR2: MNHNS, SASEGT. The CDR3 extends over 13 amino acids. CDR3 DNA sequence: TGTGCCACCCGGACAGGAGATAACTATGGCTACACCTTC. Protein sequence: CATRTGDNYGYTF.

A few counts support this clonotype. J is TRBJ2-1 and V is TRBV12-3 or TRBV12-4; TRBD1 matches 7 bases. The V segment lost 5 bases and the J segment 8 bases; nucleotides outside the gene matches: 9. There are 14 residues in the CDR3. Here the CDR3 DNA reads TGTGCCAGCAGTCCCCTAGGACAGGCCGATGAGCAGTTCTTC. As protein: CASSPLGQADEQFF.

The chain joins TRBV20-1 to TRBJ2-1; 8 nucleotides agree with TRBD2. This CDR3 is built from 15 residues. V shed 2 bases and J 4 bases; nucleotides not matched to a gene: 7. CDR1 DFQATT and CDR2 SNEGSKA come from the germline V gene (reference sequence). The CDR3 is CSARQAGAGYNEQFF. The CDR3 nucleotides are TGCAGTGCTAGACAAGCGGGAGCGGGATACAATGAGCAGTTCTTC.

This rearrangement joins TRBV6-1 to TRBJ1-1; D unresolved. CDR1 is MNHNS and CDR2 is SASEGT in the germline V gene. Trimming shortened V by 5 bases and J by 4 bases, and 11 bases separated the two germline ends. There are 13 residues in the CDR3. The DNA for the CDR3 is TGTGCCAGCAGTTTGGCCGAACGCACTGAAGCTTTCTTT. It specifies CASSLAERTEAFF.

The J gene is TRBJ1-5, the V gene TRBV6-1, with D maybe TRBD1 (6 bases). Germline V lookup: CDR1 MNHNS, CDR2 SASEGT. V was clipped by 4 bases and J by 5 bases, with 12 bases between them. The CDR3 contains 14 residues. CDR3 sequence (DNA): TGTGCCAGCAGTGGATCGGGGGGCTATCAGCCCCAGCATTTT. It codes for CASSGSGGYQPQHF.